The source of this T cell receptor (beta chain) is a study of neoadjuvant nivolumab and ipilimumab in lung cancer. Generated by immunoSEQ multiplex PCR, the TCRdb table keeps only in-frame clones and is missing some. The table has tens of thousands of clones, roughly 90% seen once; the top ten hold about 3.5%. This CDR3 contains 13 residues. CDR1 and CDR2 from the germline V gene are SGHTA and FQGNSA. The V end lost 5 bases, the J end lost 0 bases, and 7 bases lay between the germline ends. Sample: blood, taken before neoadjuvant nivolumab, alone or with ipilimumab. The TCR sequence derives from an adult with non-small cell lung cancer. Some clones in this sample may be carry-over from other donors' samples. This chain links TRBV7-2 with TRBJ2-5, with D possibly TRBD1 on 5 matching bases. The CDR3 loop reads CASSRQHQETQYF. DNA for the CDR3: TGTGCCAGCAGCAGACAGCACCAAGAGACCCAGTACTTC. The complete variable domain, with remaining parts taken from reference TRBV7-2 and TRBJ2-5, reads GAGVSQSPSNKVTEKGKDVELRCDPISGHTALYWYRQSLGQGLEFLIYFQGNSAPDKSGLPSDRFSAERTGGSVSTLTIQRTQQEDSAVYLCASSRQHQETQYFGPGTRLLVL.